This TCR beta chain stems from a study of shared clonotypes between healthy human individuals. Findings and caveats of the study: It was expected that sequencing depth would affect clonotype sharing among donors. Donor scarcity curtailed the genetic and exposure-history diversity represented herein. Naive CD4 clonotypes overlapped across a handful of donors at about 5.2%.

Generated by immunoSEQ multiplex PCR, the TCRdb table keeps only in-frame clones and is missing some. This table has around 1.4 million clones, approximately 98.5% appearing once. The study enrolled healthy HIV-negative adults without recent acute infections or vaccinations as donors. As for this clone: Its target is unknown.

The CDR3 extends over 23 amino acids. Trimming removed 6 bases from V and 0 bases from J, with 36 bases in between. Germline loops: CDR1 SNHLY, CDR2 FYNNEI. The chain employs TRBV2 and TRBJ2-1; D possibly corresponds to TRBD1 (5 bases). This TCR was recovered from a man aged 25-45 years in good health. Sequencing was done on a sample of naive CD4+ T cells sorted from blood. Subset described: CD45RA+ positively selected. CDR3 in DNA: TGTGCCAGCAGAACCCCCCACAGGCAGGGTCCCCCTGACCTGGTTAGCTCCTACAATGAGCAGTTCTTC. It specifies CASRTPHRQGPPDLVSSYNEQFF. The full variable domain, with the rest looked up from reference TRBV2 and TRBJ2-1, is EPEVTQTPSHQVTQMGQEVILRCVPISNHLYFYWYRQILGQKVEFLVSFYNNEISEKSEIFDDQFSVERPDGSNFTLKIRSTKLEDSAMYFCASRTPHRQGPPDLVSSYNEQFFGPGTRLTVL.